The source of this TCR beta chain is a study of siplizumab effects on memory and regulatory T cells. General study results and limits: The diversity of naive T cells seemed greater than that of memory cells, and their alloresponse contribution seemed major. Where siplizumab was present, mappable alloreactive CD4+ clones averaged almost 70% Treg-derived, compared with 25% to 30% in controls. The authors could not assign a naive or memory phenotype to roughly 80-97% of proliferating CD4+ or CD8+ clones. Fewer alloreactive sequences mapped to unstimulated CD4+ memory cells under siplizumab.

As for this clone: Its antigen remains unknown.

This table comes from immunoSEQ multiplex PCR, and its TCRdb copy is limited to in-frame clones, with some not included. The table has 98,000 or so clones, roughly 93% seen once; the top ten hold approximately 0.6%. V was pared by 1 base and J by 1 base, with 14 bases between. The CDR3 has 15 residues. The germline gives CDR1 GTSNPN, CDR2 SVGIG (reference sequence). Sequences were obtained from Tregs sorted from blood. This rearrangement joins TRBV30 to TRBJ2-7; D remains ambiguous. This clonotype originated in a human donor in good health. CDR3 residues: CAWSGTRPYSYEQYF. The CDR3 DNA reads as TGTGCCTGGAGTGGCACCCGCCCTTATTCCTACGAGCAGTACTTC.